This T cell receptor beta chain was recovered during a study of T cells of healthy individuals. Each CDR3 protein gets one entry after TCRdb re-called the 5' RACE reads with MiXCR. The table includes 60,000 to 80,000 distinct CDR3 sequences, roughly 16% detected once. CDR1 and CDR2 (germline): MDHEN, SYDVKM. The CDR3 length is 16 residues. With 6 bases clipped from V and 6 bases from J, the junction kept 8 bases outside the gene matches. This receptor was taken from a human donor in good health. V usage is TRBV28 and J usage is TRBJ2-1, with TRBD2 matching 13 bases. Written as DNA, the CDR3 is TGTGCCAGCAGCCCCACTACTAGCGGGGGGGTCAATGAGCAGTTCTTC. It is translated as CASSPTTSGGVNEQFF.